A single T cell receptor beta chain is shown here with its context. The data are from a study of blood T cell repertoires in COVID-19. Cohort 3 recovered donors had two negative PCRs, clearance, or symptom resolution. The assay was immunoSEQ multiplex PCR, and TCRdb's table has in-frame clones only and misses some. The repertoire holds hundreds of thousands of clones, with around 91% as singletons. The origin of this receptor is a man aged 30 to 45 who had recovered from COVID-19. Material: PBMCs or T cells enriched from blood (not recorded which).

CDR3 sequence (DNA): TGTGCCAGCTCACGGGGGCAAGGAGAGACCCAGTACTTC. It is translated as CASSRGQGETQYF. V gene TRBV18 combines with J gene TRBJ2-5; perhaps TRBD1 as D (6 bases). Germline values: CDR1 KGHSH, CDR2 LQKENI. V lost 4 bases and J lost 4, with 10 bases in between. The CDR3 sequence is 13 residues long. The full variable domain, completed using reference TRBV18 and TRBJ2-5, is NAGVMQNPRHLVRRRGQEARLRCSPMKGHSHVYWYRQLPEEGLKFMVYLQKENIIDESGMPKERFSAEFPKEGPSILRIQQVVRGDSAAYFCASSRGQGETQYFGPGTRLLVL.